This is a list of T cell receptor delta chains from one sample in a study of gamma-delta T cells after stem cell transplantation. TCRdb fed the RT-PCR reads into CATT to redo clone calling. The repertoire consists of 1,200 to 1,500 delta-chain clones, with 10% occurring once and the leading ten covering 64%. Sequencing used gamma-delta T cells. Every receptor here comes from a human donor. It is not recorded whose cells these are; they may come from a transplant donor. CDR3s include the opening cysteine and the closing phenylalanine or tryptophan. A D gene is named only where the DNA matches it firmly. The size field is filled for only some rows; it gives once, few, many or a size class.

clone_size,j_call,v_call,d_call,cdr3_nt,cdr3_aa
few,TRDJ1,TRDV2,TRDD3,TGTGCCTGTGACACTGTCCCACTGGGGGATACGAACACCGATAAACTCATCTTT,CACDTVPLGDTNTDKLIF
.,TRDJ3,TRDV2,.,TGTGCCTGTGACACGGTGGCCGGGGAAGAACGGGACACCCGACAGATGTTTTTC,CACDTVAGEERDTRQMFF
few,TRDJ3,TRDV2,TRDD3,TGTGCCTGTGACACCCTGGGGGCCCAGATCTCCTTGGACACCCGACAGATGTTTTTC,CACDTLGAQISLDTRQMFF
.,TRDJ1,TRDV1,.,TGTGCTCTTGGGGAACTAGAATTTTACGGAGGCTTCCCTCCCAGCTGGGGTACCGATAAACTCATCTTT,CALGELEFYGGFPPSWGTDKLIF
.,TRDJ1,TRDV1,TRDD3,TGTGCTATTGGGGCTACTTCTAGGTGGGGGAGACGACACTGTTTGTACACCGATAAACTCATCTTT,CAIGATSRWGRRHCLYTDKLIF
few,TRDJ1,TRDV1,.,TGTGCTCTTGGGGAGTTGGGAAGTTCCTACGTTACTGGGGGTCCTACACTCATCTTT,CALGELGSSYVTGGPTLIF
few,TRDJ1,TRDV1,.,TGTGCTCTTGGGGAACCGGGGATGTACACCGATAAACTCATCTTT,CALGEPGMYTDKLIF
few,TRDJ1,TRAV29/DV5,.,TGTGCAGCAAGCGGACAACCCCAGTTCGCCCCGGCCACCGATAAACTCATCTTT,CAASGQPQFAPATDKLIF
.,TRDJ3,TRDV2,TRDD3,TGTGCCTGTGATCGGGCTGGGGGATATGCCTGGGACACCCGACAGGTGTTTTTC,CACDRAGGYAWDTRQVFF
.,TRDJ1,TRDV1,TRDD3,TGTGCTCTTGGGGAACCGCTCCTACGTCGCCTTTATACTGGGGGATACTCCGATAAACTCATCTTT,CALGEPLLRRLYTGGYSDKLIF
.,TRDJ1,TRDV1,.,TGTGCTCTTGGGGAACTAAGATTTTCCCGTGGGGAGACCGATAAACTCATCTTT,CALGELRFSRGETDKLIF
.,TRDJ1,TRDV2,TRDD3,TGTGCCTGTGACCGTACTGGGGGACCCACGAGGGCGGCTGATAAACTCATCTTT,CACDRTGGPTRAADKLIF
medium-sized,TRDJ3,TRDV2,TRDD3,TGTGCCTGTGACACCCTTACTGGGGGATACAAGAGCTCCTGGGACACCCGACAGATGTTTTTC,CACDTLTGGYKSSWDTRQMFF
.,TRDJ1,TRDV2,TRDD3,TGTGCCTGTGACACCGTCGGTGGGGGATACGCGGACACCGATAAACTCATCTTT,CACDTVGGGYADTDKLIF
.,TRDJ1,TRDV2,TRDD3,TGTGCCTGTGACACTCTACTGGGGGATACCTCCACCGATAAACTCATCTTT,CACDTLLGDTSTDKLIF
few,TRDJ1,TRDV2,TRDD3,TGTGCCTCCTTTCTACTGGGGGATATGAGTAATACCGATAAACTCATCTTT,CASFLLGDMSNTDKLIF
medium-sized,TRDJ1,TRDV2,.,TGTGCCTGTGACCCTGCGGGGAACAGAGAGTACACCGATAAACTCATCTTT,CACDPAGNREYTDKLIF